A single sample gave rise to the 23 T cell receptor beta chains below, sequenced in a study of CD8+CD57+ T cells in acquired aplastic anemia (dated by TCRdb to between 2017 and 2018). Sequencer: Illumina HiSeq 2000. Genomic DNA was used as template for profiling of TCR beta VDJ combinations and CDR3 sequences. The public reads were run again by TCRdb, first through fastp at Q25 and then through MiXCR, and only productive beta chains were kept. A single entry per CDR3 protein holds the most common genes and DNA from its merged rows. This sample comprises roughly 170,000 distinct CDR3 sequences, around 60% of them detected only once. About 48% of the sample rests with the top ten. Sample: sorted CD4+, CD8+, or CD8+CD57+ T cells (not recorded which) from PBMCs. Receptors were obtained from a human donor in good health.

This clonotype was recorded many times. The V and J genes are TRBV13 and TRBJ2-7; D call uncertain. CDR3 length: 14 residues. Germline-derived CDR1 and CDR2 are PRHDT and FYEKMQ (reference sequence). V was cut by 0 bases and J by 2 bases, with 8 bases left in between. In DNA form, the CDR3 reads TGTGCCAGCAGCTTAGGCGGTGGGACCTACGAGCAGTACTTC. Residues: CASSLGGGTYEQYF.

The V and J genes are TRBV2 and TRBJ2-1, with 7 bases fitting TRBD1. Germline loops: CDR1 SNHLY, CDR2 FYNNEI. V was pared by 2 bases and J by 5 bases, with 6 bases of the junction left unmatched. This CDR3 contains 15 residues. The DNA for the CDR3 is TGTGCCAGCAGTGAATGGGGGACAGTGAACAATGAGCAGTTCTTC. This sequence encodes CASSEWGTVNNEQFF.

The J gene is TRBJ2-5, the V gene TRBV20-1; a possible D gene is TRBD2 (5 bases). Trimming shortened V by 1 base and J by 5 bases, and 8 bases separated the two germline ends. CDR3 size: 12 residues. Germline CDR1 DFQATT, CDR2 SNEGSKA (reference sequence). The chain's CDR3 is CSARGERETQYF. CDR3 in DNA: TGCAGTGCTAGAGGGGAGCGGGAGACCCAGTACTTC.

Concerning this clonotype: One base away lies a much larger clone, so this may be a sequencing read error. The CDR3 DNA follows: TGCGCCAGCAGCTTAGAGGGACTAGCGGGAGTTGGCGGGGGGCTGTTTTTT. Protein sequence: CASSLEGLAGVGGGLFF. The V gene is TRBV4-1, the J gene TRBJ2-2, with TRBD2 identical over 14 bases. CDR1 MGHRA and CDR2 YSYEKL come from the germline V gene. This CDR3 has 17 amino acids.

V gene TRBV24-1 combines with J gene TRBJ2-2; a weak D match, TRBD1 (5 bases). CDR1 is KGHDR and CDR2 is SFDVKD in the germline V gene. The CDR3 is made up of 14 amino acids. V was shortened by 5 bases and J by 1 base, with 7 bases between the two germline ends. The DNA of the CDR3 is TGTGCCACCAGTGGCGGACAGAACACCGGGGAGCTGTTTTTT. It is translated as CATSGGQNTGELFF.

The chain is built from TRBV20-1 and TRBJ2-1; 10 positions match TRBD2. The V gene's germline CDR1 is DFQATT and CDR2 SNEGSKA (reference sequence). The CDR3 sequence is 16 residues long. The trim removed 7 bases at V and 0 bases at J, leaving 9 bases unmatched. CDR3 region: CSGLAGVQSSYNEQFF. The CDR3 region has the DNA TGCAGTGGGCTAGCGGGGGTCCAGAGCTCCTACAATGAGCAGTTCTTC.

This clonotype was recorded once. The rearrangement joins TRBV9 to TRBJ1-6; 8 nucleotides match TRBD1. The CDR3 has 15 residues. V was pared by 3 bases and J by 9 bases, with 8 bases of the junction left unmatched. Germline-derived CDR1 and CDR2 are SGDLS and YYNGEE. The CDR3 nucleotides read TGTGCCAGCAGCGGGGGGGCAGGGGGCGGTTCACCCCTCCACTTT. Encoded protein: CASSGGAGGGSPLHF.

The sample holds a few counts of this clonotype. The V and J genes are TRBV7-8 and TRBJ2-7; TRBD2 is a possible D gene (6 bases). CDR3 length: 15 amino acids. From germline, CDR1 is SGHVS and CDR2 FQNEAQ. V lost 1 base and J lost 7, with 17 bases in between. The CDR3 spells CASSLGASARGEQYF. The CDR3 region has the DNA TGTGCCAGCAGCTTAGGGGCTAGCGCCCGGGGGGAGCAGTACTTC.

V and J are TRBV12-3 or TRBV12-4 and TRBJ1-2; D is ambiguous. The CDR3 extends over 13 amino acids. V lost 6 bases to trimming and J lost 3 bases, with 11 bases between them. The DNA of the CDR3 is TGTGCCAGCAGCCTAGAGAGGGACTATGGCTACACCTTC. This gives the protein CASSLERDYGYTF.

This sequence joins TRBV20-1 and TRBJ2-3, with D uncertain. This CDR3 is 16 amino acids long. V was trimmed by 0 bases and J by 4 bases, leaving 17 bases between them. Germline V CDR1 and CDR2: DFQATT, SNEGSKA (reference sequence). Here the CDR3 reads CSARDLLGSFADTQYF. DNA for the CDR3: TGCAGTGCTAGAGACCTACTGGGTTCGTTCGCAGATACGCAGTATTTT.

The CDR3 here is CATSREGSGNTIYF. The CDR3, as DNA: TGTGCCACCAGCAGAGAAGGGTCCGGAAACACCATATATTTT. The gene calls are TRBV15 and TRBJ1-3; D remains unclear. This CDR3 contains 14 residues. The germline V gene encodes CDR1 LNHNV and CDR2 YYDKDF (reference sequence). The germline V and J ends were trimmed by 0 bases and 4 bases, with 7 bases remaining between them.

The rearrangement joins TRBV6-1 to TRBJ2-7, with TRBD1 identical over 7 bases. The V gene's germline CDR1 is MNHNS and CDR2 SASEGT. The CDR3 loop spans 12 amino acids. Germline trimming cut 9 bases from V and 3 bases from J; bases unmatched to any gene: 5. The CDR3 is CASDRVDYEQYF. The CDR3 DNA reads TGTGCCAGTGACAGGGTCGACTACGAGCAGTACTTC.

This clonotype was seen a single time. This chain uses TRBV7-2 with TRBJ2-7; unclear D gene. The germline gives CDR1 SGHTA, CDR2 FQGNSA. V was pared by 5 bases and J by 1 base, with 12 bases between. CDR3 length: 14 residues. CDR3 residues: CASSPLLGSYEQYF. In DNA, the CDR3 is TGTGCCAGCAGCCCCCTCCTTGGGTCCTACGAGCAGTACTTC.

V and J are TRBV9 and TRBJ2-2, with 8 bases aligning to TRBD1. J gave up 4 bases and V 3 bases, and 11 bases lay outside the gene matches. Germline CDR1 SGDLS, CDR2 YYNGEE. The CDR3 extends over 17 amino acids. The CDR3 protein is CASSARFGQGGTGELFF. The CDR3 DNA reads as TGTGCCAGCAGCGCTAGATTCGGACAGGGTGGCACCGGGGAGCTGTTTTTT.

V gene TRBV10-3 combines with J gene TRBJ2-5; possible D gene TRBD1, 5 bases. Germline values: CDR1 ENHRY, CDR2 SYGVKD. V shed 10 bases and J shed 5 bases, with 17 bases lying between them. The CDR3 totals 13 residues. The CDR3 nucleotides read TGTGCCAGCAGCAGGGATTTGGGGGAGACCCAGTACTTC. The encoded protein is CASSRDLGETQYF.

This sequence joins TRBV10-3 and TRBJ2-1; TRBD2 matches 7 bases. With V trimmed by 0 bases and J by 8 bases, 10 bases remained unmatched. Germline values: CDR1 ENHRY, CDR2 SYGVKD. The CDR3 covers 16 residues. The CDR3 coding sequence is TGTGCCATCAGTGAGTCGGGACGGGGGGTTATGTATGAGCAGTTCTTC. Translating gives CAISESGRGVMYEQFF.

This chain uses TRBV7-3 with TRBJ1-6; D is undetermined. Germline CDR1 is SGHTA and CDR2 is FQGTGA. The CDR3 covers 13 residues. Deletions cut 2 bases from V and 8 bases from J, with 7 bases between. The CDR3 DNA sequence: TGTGCCAGCAGCTTAGAGCGCGATTCACCCCTCCACTTT. Translating it yields CASSLERDSPLHF.

Notes on this clonotype: One junction end disagrees with the germline gene, perhaps due to a read error. This chain uses TRBV20-1 with TRBJ1-1; D is uncertain. The CDR3 covers 15 residues. Germline CDR1 and CDR2: DFQATT and SNEGSKA (reference sequence). CDR3 residues: CSARGNGVSNTEAFF. The CDR3 DNA follows: TGCAGTGCGAGAGGTAACGGGGTCTCGAACACTGAAGCTTTCTTT.

This sequence joins TRBV7-6 and TRBJ2-5; 9 bases fit TRBD2. The CDR3 runs 14 residues. From germline, CDR1 is SGHVS and CDR2 FNYEAQ. V lost 1 base, J lost 9 bases, and 6 bases stayed unmatched. DNA for the CDR3: TGTGCCAGCAGCTTAGGAGGGGCGGGGGGGGCCCAGTACTTC. Its translation is CASSLGGAGGAQYF.

This chain uses TRBV20-1 with TRBJ1-5; D uncertain. The CDR3 consists of 13 residues. V was shortened by 5 bases and J by 6 bases, with 14 bases between the two germline ends. Looked up from germline, CDR1 is DFQATT and CDR2 is SNEGSKA (reference sequence). The CDR3 region is CSALKGKSQPQHF. CDR3 sequence (DNA): TGCAGTGCTCTCAAGGGCAAGAGTCAGCCCCAGCATTTT.

The V call is TRBV10-2, the J call TRBJ1-1; tentatively, D is TRBD1 (5 bases). This CDR3 has 16 residues. V was shortened by 7 bases and J by 2 bases, with 20 bases between the two germline ends. From germline, CDR1 is WSHSY and CDR2 SAAADI. The CDR3 DNA follows: TGCGCCAGCAACATTGGGGGAAATGGGAGAAACACTGAAGCTTTCTTT. Amino acids: CASNIGGNGRNTEAFF.

The rearrangement joins TRBV5-1 to TRBJ2-3; 7 bases line up with TRBD2. The CDR3 spans 15 residues. The ends lost 0 bases at V and 1 base at J; junction bases unmatched: 2. Germline CDR1 SGHRS, CDR2 YFSETQ. The CDR3 DNA follows: TGCGCCAGCAGCTTGGAAAGCGGGGGCACAGATACGCAGTATTTT. Its translation is CASSLESGGTDTQYF.

The V call is TRBV15, the J call TRBJ1-6, with D perhaps matching TRBD1 (5 bases). The CDR3 is 15 amino acids. CDR1 LNHNV and CDR2 YYDKDF come from the germline V gene (reference sequence). V lost 0 bases to trimming and J lost 8 bases, with 11 bases between them. CDR3 loop: CATSRDLQGYSPLHF. Written as DNA, the CDR3 is TGTGCCACCAGCAGAGATCTCCAGGGATATTCACCCCTCCACTTT.